This entry lists 22 T cell receptor beta chains sequenced from one sample in a study of T cells in localized non-small cell lung cancer (dated by TCRdb to 2019 to 2021). Preparation of the library involved the immunoSEQ multiplex PCR assay. Entries here come from immuneACCESS through TCRdb and include only in-frame sequences with V and J called. Some clones fail to appear in such tables; in the studies checked, an unresolved V gene covers under half of the shortfall, and the cause of the remainder is unknown. The sample table holds under 35,000 clones, of which more than 85% were seen once. The ten largest account for about 28% of the sample. The sample in question was peripheral blood, obtained before any cancer treatment. Receptors were obtained from a female donor older than 55 with stage I lung adenocarcinoma.

This chain links TRBV6-1 with TRBJ1-1; D is perhaps TRBD1 (5 bases). Deletions cut 5 bases from V and 1 base from J, with 11 bases between. Germline-derived CDR1 and CDR2 are MNHNS and SASEGT. This CDR3 contains 14 residues. CDR3 protein: CASSNLRENTEAFF. CDR3 bases: TGTGCCAGCAGTAACCTCAGGGAGAACACTGAAGCTTTCTTT.

V and J are TRBV25-1 and TRBJ1-1; TRBD1 might be the D (5 bases). CDR1 MGHDK and CDR2 SYGVNS come from the germline V gene. There are 16 residues in the CDR3. Trimming removed 0 bases at V and 4 bases at J, with 15 bases between. CDR3 protein: CASSEYGGKGSTEAFF. CDR3 in DNA: TGTGCCAGCAGTGAATATGGGGGAAAGGGGTCCACTGAAGCTTTCTTT. The full variable domain, completed using reference TRBV25-1 and TRBJ1-1, is EADIYQTPRYLVIGTGKKITLECSQTMGHDKMYWYQQDPGMELHLIHYSYGVNSTEKGDLSSESTVSRIRTEHFPLTLESARPSHTSQYLCASSEYGGKGSTEAFFGQGTRLTVV.

The chain joins TRBV4-1 to TRBJ2-3; TRBD1 agrees at 12 bases. Germline-derived CDR1 and CDR2 are MGHRA and YSYEKL. V gave up 2 bases and J gave up 10 bases; unmatched junction bases: 10. The CDR3 has 16 amino acids. The CDR3 loop reads CASSQLPGQGAYSQYF. CDR3 bases: TGCGCCAGCAGCCAACTCCCGGGACAGGGGGCTTATTCGCAGTATTTT.

This chain links TRBV5-1 with TRBJ2-1; weak D call: TRBD2 (6 bases). Trimming took 4 bases from V and 2 from J, leaving 13 bases between them. The CDR3 has 15 residues. Per the germline V gene, CDR1 is SGHRS and CDR2 is YFSETQ. The CDR3 region is CASSPSGGAYNEQFF. CDR3 DNA: TGCGCCAGCAGCCCGTCTGGAGGGGCCTACAATGAGCAGTTCTTC.

The V and J genes are TRBV7-9 and TRBJ2-5; D may be TRBD1 (6 bases). The V gene's germline CDR1 is SEHNR and CDR2 FQNEAQ (reference sequence). The CDR3 loop spans 13 amino acids. The V end was cut by 5 bases, the J end by 3 bases, with 10 bases between. CDR3 protein: CASSPGQKETQYF. In DNA form, the CDR3 reads TGTGCCAGCAGCCCAGGACAGAAAGAGACCCAGTACTTC.

The chain is built from TRBV6-5 and TRBJ2-4; perhaps TRBD1 as D (5 bases). This CDR3 has 13 amino acids. V was trimmed by 10 bases and J by 9 bases, leaving 19 bases between them. Germline-derived CDR1 and CDR2 are MNHEY and SVGAGI. The CDR3, as DNA: TGTGCCACTTTGGACCAGGGTATCGGCATTCAGTACTTC. The encoded protein is CATLDQGIGIQYF.

V usage is TRBV18 and J usage is TRBJ2-7, with 8 bases lining up with TRBD2. Germline-derived CDR1 and CDR2 are KGHSH and LQKENI. CDR3 size: 15 residues. The V and J ends lost 2 bases and 0 bases, in that order; junction bases with no gene match: 3. The DNA of the CDR3 is TGTGCCAGCTCACCAAGCGGGAGCCCCTCCTACGAGCAGTACTTC. Translated: CASSPSGSPSYEQYF. Combining the CDR3 with reference TRBV18 and TRBJ2-7 gives the whole variable domain NAGVMQNPRHLVRRRGQEARLRCSPMKGHSHVYWYRQLPEEGLKFMVYLQKENIIDESGMPKERFSAEFPKEGPSILRIQQVVRGDSAAYFCASSPSGSPSYEQYFGPGTRLTVT.

The chain links TRBV7-2 to TRBJ2-6; 7 bases line up with TRBD1. The CDR3 extends over 17 amino acids. With V trimmed by 3 bases and J by 2 bases, 7 bases remained unmatched. Germline CDR1 is SGHTA and CDR2 is FQGNSA. The CDR3 DNA reads TGTGCCAGCAGCTTCCAGACAGGGTCTACTGGGGCCAACGTCCTGACTTTC. This translates into CASSFQTGSTGANVLTF.

This sequence joins TRBV11-3 and TRBJ2-1; perhaps TRBD2 as D (5 bases). V was shortened by 6 bases and J by 6 bases, with 18 bases between the two germline ends. Looked up from germline, CDR1 is SGHNT and CDR2 is YENEEA. The CDR3 is 15 amino acids. CDR3 amino acids: CASRNREIRGNEQFF. As DNA, the CDR3 is TGTGCCAGCAGGAACCGGGAAATTCGCGGCAATGAGCAGTTCTTC.

The chain couples TRBV2 to TRBJ1-1, with D unresolved. The V and J ends lost 3 bases and 1 base respectively, with 9 bases between them. Germline loops: CDR1 SNHLY, CDR2 FYNNEI. The CDR3 totals 14 residues. Written as DNA, the CDR3 is TGTGCCAGCAGTGATAGTTCCAGGAACACTGAAGCTTTCTTT. As protein: CASSDSSRNTEAFF.

V is TRBV18 and J is TRBJ2-1; 8 bases align to TRBD1. The germline V gene has CDR1 KGHSH and CDR2 LQKENI. The V gene end was trimmed by 6 bases and the J gene end by 10 bases; junction bases not matched to a gene: 11. This CDR3 comprises 14 residues. The CDR3 nucleotides are TGTGCCAGCTCGACCGGACAGGGTCAAGGGGAGCAGTTCTTC. Residues: CASSTGQGQGEQFF.

The V gene is TRBV28, the J gene TRBJ1-2; TRBD1 might be the D (6 bases). This CDR3 is built from 15 residues. Germline CDR1 is MDHEN and CDR2 is SYDVKM. V was clipped by 1 base and J by 8 bases, with 17 bases between them. This CDR3 reads CASSLSGQLPVGYTF. The CDR3 DNA is TGTGCCAGCAGTTTATCGGGACAACTCCCTGTAGGCTACACCTTC.

The CDR3 reads CASSPRQGQETQYF. Written as DNA, the CDR3 is TGTGCCAGCTCACCTCGACAGGGCCAAGAGACCCAGTACTTC. The V gene is TRBV18, the J gene TRBJ2-5; 7 nucleotides match TRBD1. CDR1 is KGHSH and CDR2 is LQKENI in the germline V gene. J gave up 1 base and V 3 bases, and 2 bases lay outside the gene matches. The CDR3 runs to 14 residues.

This clone was picked up one time. Other DNA sequences in this sample translate to the same CDR3. The chain recombines TRBV27 with TRBJ1-5; D unresolved. The CDR3 covers 14 residues. Trimming took 3 bases from V and 7 from J, leaving 13 bases between them. CDR1 and CDR2 (germline): MNHEY, SMNVEV (reference sequence). CDR3 coding DNA: TGTGCCAGCAGTTTGCATCGGGTGCAACAGCCCCAGCATTTT. Protein product: CASSLHRVQQPQHF.

This clone was observed once. V usage is TRBV4-2 and J usage is TRBJ1-2; D gene ambiguous. Germline V CDR1 and CDR2: LGHNA, YNFKEQ. The CDR3 length is 14 residues. V lost 4 bases to trimming and J lost 2 bases, with 11 bases between them. The CDR3: CASSPLGENYGYTF. CDR3 coding DNA: TGTGCCAGCAGCCCGCTAGGCGAAAACTATGGCTACACCTTC.

The CDR3 region is CASSPSTPFGEQFF. Written as DNA, the CDR3 is TGTGCCAGCAGCCCCTCGACCCCTTTCGGTGAGCAGTTCTTC. The chain carries TRBV14 and TRBJ2-1; D is undetermined. V lost 4 bases, J lost 9 bases, and 16 bases lay in between. This CDR3 is built from 14 residues. Germline lookup yields CDR1 SGHDN and CDR2 FVKESK.

This rearrangement joins TRBV27 to TRBJ2-1; D is uncertain. Germline assignment: CDR1 MNHEY and CDR2 SMNVEV (reference sequence). The CDR3 runs to 16 residues. The V gene lost 2 bases and the J gene lost 0 bases, with 11 bases spanning the gap. The CDR3 coding sequence is TGTGCCAGCAGTTTAAATGGCCGGAGCTCCTACAATGAGCAGTTCTTC. This codes for CASSLNGRSSYNEQFF.

This chain links TRBV28 with TRBJ1-1; D uncertain. The CDR3 spans 14 residues. Germline CDR1 reads MDHEN; CDR2 reads SYDVKM. Trimming took off 2 bases at V and 1 base at J, with 8 bases between the two ends. CDR3 protein: CASSLEQENTEAFF. The CDR3 nucleotides are TGTGCCAGCAGTTTAGAGCAGGAGAACACTGAAGCTTTCTTT.

This chain links TRBV7-6 with TRBJ1-5; no firm D call. Germline CDR1 reads SGHVS; CDR2 reads FNYEAQ. V was trimmed by 3 bases and J by 4 bases, leaving 10 bases between them. This CDR3 is 14 amino acids long. The CDR3 loop is CASSFSGINQPQHF. The CDR3 coding sequence is TGTGCCAGCAGCTTTTCAGGAATTAATCAGCCCCAGCATTTT.

This chain links TRBV6-6 with TRBJ1-1; D gene ambiguous. Germline V gene lookup returns CDR1 MNHNY and CDR2 SVGAGI (reference sequence). With 3 bases removed from V and 9 bases from J, the gap between germline ends came to 8 bases. The CDR3 runs 11 residues. CDR3 DNA sequence: TGTGCCAGCAGTTATAAGGGAAAAGCTTTCTTT. Residues: CASSYKGKAFF.

V is TRBV28 and J is TRBJ1-2; D is unresolved. The CDR3 is 13 amino acids. V lost 10 bases and J lost 4, with 16 bases in between. From germline, CDR1 is MDHEN and CDR2 SYDVKM. CDR3 in DNA: TGTGCCACCGCCCTACCGGCGGGCTATGGCTACACCTTC. This encodes CATALPAGYGYTF.

The chain carries TRBV2 and TRBJ2-2, with unresolved D. CDR3 length: 11 residues. Trimming took 6 bases from V and 8 from J, leaving 7 bases between them. CDR1 and CDR2 from the germline V gene are SNHLY and FYNNEI. The DNA for the CDR3 is TGTGCCAGCAGATACGGGGGGGAGCTGTTTTTT. Amino acids: CASRYGGELFF.